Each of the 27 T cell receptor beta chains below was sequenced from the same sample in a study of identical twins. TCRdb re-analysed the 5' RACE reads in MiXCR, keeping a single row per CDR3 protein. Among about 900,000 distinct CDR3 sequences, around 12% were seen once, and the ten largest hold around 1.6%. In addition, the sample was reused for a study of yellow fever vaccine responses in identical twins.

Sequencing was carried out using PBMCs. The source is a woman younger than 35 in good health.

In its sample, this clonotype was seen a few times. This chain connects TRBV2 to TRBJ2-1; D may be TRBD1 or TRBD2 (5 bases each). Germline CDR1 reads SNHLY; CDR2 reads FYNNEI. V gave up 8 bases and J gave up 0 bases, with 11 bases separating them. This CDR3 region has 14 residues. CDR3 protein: CASPRGRSYNEQFF. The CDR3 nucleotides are TGTGCCAGCCCACGGGGACGCTCCTACAATGAGCAGTTCTTC.

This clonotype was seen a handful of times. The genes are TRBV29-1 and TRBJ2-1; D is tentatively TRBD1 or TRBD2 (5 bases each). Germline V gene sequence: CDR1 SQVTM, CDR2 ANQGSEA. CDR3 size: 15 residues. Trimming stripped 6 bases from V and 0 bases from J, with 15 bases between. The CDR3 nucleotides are TGCAGCGTCCCCCCCGGGGCAGGCTCCTACAATGAGCAGTTCTTC. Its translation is CSVPPGAGSYNEQFF.

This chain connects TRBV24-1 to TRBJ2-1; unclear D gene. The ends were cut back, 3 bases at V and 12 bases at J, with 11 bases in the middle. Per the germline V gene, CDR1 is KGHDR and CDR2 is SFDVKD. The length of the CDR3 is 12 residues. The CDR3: CATSDPGDRQFF. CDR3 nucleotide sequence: TGTGCCACCAGTGATCCCGGCGATCGGCAGTTCTTC.

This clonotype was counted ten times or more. CDR3 loop: CASSLIAGSINEQFF. The DNA for the CDR3 is TGTGCCAGCAGCTTAATAGCGGGAAGTATTAATGAGCAGTTCTTC. The J gene is TRBJ2-1, the V gene TRBV11-2; 8 positions match TRBD2. V dropped 2 bases and J dropped 7; count of bases not matched to a gene: 7. Germline CDR1 SGHAT, CDR2 FQNNGV. The CDR3 totals 15 residues.

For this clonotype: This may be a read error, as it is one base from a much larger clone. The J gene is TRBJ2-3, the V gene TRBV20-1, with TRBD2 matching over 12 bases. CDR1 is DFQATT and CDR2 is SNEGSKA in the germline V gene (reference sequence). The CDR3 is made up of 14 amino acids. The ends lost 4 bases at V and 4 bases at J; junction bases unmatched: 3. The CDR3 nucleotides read TGCAGTGCTACGGCTAGCGGGGGGGCAGATACGCAGTATTTT. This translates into CSATASGGADTQYF.

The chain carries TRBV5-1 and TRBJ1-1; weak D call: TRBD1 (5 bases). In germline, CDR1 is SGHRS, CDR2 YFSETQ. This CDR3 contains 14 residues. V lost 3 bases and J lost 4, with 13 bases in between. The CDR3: CASSWGGGPTEAFF. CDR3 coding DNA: TGCGCCAGCAGCTGGGGCGGTGGCCCCACTGAAGCTTTCTTT.

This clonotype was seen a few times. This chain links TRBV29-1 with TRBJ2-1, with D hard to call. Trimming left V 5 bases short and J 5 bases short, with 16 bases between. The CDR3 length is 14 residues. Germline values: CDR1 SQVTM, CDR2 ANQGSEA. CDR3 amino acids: CSVPALNTNNEQFF. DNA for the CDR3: TGCAGCGTTCCTGCGCTTAATACTAACAATGAGCAGTTCTTC.

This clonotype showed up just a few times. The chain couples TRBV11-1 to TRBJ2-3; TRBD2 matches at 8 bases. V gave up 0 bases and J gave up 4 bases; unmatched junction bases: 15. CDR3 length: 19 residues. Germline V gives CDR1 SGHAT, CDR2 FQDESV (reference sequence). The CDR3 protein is CASSLAPAGGWGRADTQYF. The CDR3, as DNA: TGTGCCAGCAGCTTAGCGCCGGCGGGAGGATGGGGCCGGGCAGATACGCAGTATTTT. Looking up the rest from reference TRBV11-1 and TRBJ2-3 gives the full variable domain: EAEVAQSPRYKITEKSQAVAFWCDPISGHATLYWYRQILGQGPELLVQFQDESVVDDSQLPKDRFSAERLKGVDSTLKIQPAELGDSAMYLCASSLAPAGGWGRADTQYFGPGTRLTVL.

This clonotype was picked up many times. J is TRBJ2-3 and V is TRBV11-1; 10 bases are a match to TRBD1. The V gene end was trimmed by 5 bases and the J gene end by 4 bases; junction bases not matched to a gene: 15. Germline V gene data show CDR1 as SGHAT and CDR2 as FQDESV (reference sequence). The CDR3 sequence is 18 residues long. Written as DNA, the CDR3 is TGTGCCAGCAGCCCCTTGGGACAGGGGATAGTCTCCGCAGATACGCAGTATTTT. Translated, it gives CASSPLGQGIVSADTQYF.

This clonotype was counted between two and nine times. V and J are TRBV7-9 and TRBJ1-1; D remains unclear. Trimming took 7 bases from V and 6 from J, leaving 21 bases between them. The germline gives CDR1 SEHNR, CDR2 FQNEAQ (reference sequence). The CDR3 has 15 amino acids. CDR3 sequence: CASTTPGNIRAEAFF. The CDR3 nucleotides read TGTGCCAGCACCACCCCCGGGAACATCCGCGCTGAAGCTTTCTTT.

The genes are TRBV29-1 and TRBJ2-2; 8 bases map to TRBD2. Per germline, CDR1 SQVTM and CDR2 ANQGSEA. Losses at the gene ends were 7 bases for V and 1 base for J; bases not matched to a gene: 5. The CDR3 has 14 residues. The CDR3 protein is CSGTGGMNTGELFF. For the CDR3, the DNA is TGCAGCGGAACGGGGGGGATGAACACCGGGGAGCTGTTTTTT.

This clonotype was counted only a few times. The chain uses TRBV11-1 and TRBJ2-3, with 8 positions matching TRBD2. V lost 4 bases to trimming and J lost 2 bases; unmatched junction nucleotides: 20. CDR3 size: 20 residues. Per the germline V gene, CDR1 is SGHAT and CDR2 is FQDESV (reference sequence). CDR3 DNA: TGTGCCAGCAGCTCCGAGCTCTGGACTAGCCGGGGACTAAACACAGATACGCAGTATTTT. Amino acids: CASSSELWTSRGLNTDTQYF.

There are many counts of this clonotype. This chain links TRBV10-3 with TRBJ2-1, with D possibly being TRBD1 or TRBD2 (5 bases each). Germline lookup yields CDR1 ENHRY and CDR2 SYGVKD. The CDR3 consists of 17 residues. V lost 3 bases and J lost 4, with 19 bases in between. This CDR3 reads CAISDRDGRFLYNEQFF. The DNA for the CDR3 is TGTGCCATCAGTGACCGGGACGGACGTTTTTTGTACAATGAGCAGTTCTTC.

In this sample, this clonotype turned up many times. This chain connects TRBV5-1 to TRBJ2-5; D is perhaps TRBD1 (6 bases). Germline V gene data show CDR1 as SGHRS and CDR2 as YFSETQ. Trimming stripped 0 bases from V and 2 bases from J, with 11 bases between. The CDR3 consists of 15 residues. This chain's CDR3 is CASSLGDRQQETQYF. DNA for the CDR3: TGCGCCAGCAGCTTGGGAGACAGGCAACAAGAGACCCAGTACTTC.

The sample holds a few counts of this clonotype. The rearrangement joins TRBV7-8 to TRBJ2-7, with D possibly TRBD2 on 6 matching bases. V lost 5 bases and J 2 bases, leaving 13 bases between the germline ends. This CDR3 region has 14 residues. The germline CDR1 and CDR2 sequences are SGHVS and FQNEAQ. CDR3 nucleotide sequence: TGTGCCAGCAGCCCCGGGGGTTGGACCTACGAGCAGTACTTC. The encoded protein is CASSPGGWTYEQYF.

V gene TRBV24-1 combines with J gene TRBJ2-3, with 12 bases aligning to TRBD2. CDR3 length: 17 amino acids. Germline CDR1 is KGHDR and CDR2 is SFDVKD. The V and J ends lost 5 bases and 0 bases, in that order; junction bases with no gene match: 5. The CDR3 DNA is TGTGCCACCAGTGTCCCAGGACTAGCGGGAAGCACAGATACGCAGTATTTT. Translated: CATSVPGLAGSTDTQYF.

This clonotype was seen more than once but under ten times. CDR3 region: CASSPPFNYEQYF. CDR3 DNA sequence: TGTGCCAGCTCACCACCTTTTAATTACGAGCAGTACTTC. The genes are TRBV18 and TRBJ2-7; no definite D call. The CDR3 covers 13 residues. The V gene's germline CDR1 is KGHSH and CDR2 LQKENI. The V end was cut by 0 bases, the J end by 4 bases, with 7 bases between.

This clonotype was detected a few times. CDR3 amino acids: CASETGPQPQHF. The DNA for the CDR3 is TGTGCCAGCGAGACAGGGCCTCAGCCCCAGCATTTT. The V call is TRBV5-8, the J call TRBJ1-5, with 7 bases identical to TRBD1. The ends lost 7 bases at V and 6 bases at J; junction bases unmatched: 4. CDR3 length: 12 residues. Germline V lookup: CDR1 SGHTS, CDR2 YDEGEE.

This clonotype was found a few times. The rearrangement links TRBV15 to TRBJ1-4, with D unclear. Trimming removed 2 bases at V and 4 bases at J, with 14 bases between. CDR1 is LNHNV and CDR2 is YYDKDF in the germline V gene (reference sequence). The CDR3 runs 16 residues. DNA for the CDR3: TGTGCCACCAGCAGATCCCCGAAGGACCTTAATGAAAAACTGTTTTTT. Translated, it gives CATSRSPKDLNEKLFF.

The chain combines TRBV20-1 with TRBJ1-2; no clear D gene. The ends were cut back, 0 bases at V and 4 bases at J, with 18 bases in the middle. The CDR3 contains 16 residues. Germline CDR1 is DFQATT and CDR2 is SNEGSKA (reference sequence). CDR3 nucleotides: TGCAGTGCTAGAGATCGGCGCTTTAAGACCCGCTATGGCTACACCTTC. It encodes CSARDRRFKTRYGYTF.

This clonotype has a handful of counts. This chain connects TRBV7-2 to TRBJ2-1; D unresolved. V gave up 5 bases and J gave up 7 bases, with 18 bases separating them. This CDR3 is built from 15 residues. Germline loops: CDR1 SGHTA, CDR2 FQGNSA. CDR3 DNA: TGTGCCAGCAGCACTACCTGGACCCCGTTTAATGAGCAGTTCTTC. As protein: CASSTTWTPFNEQFF. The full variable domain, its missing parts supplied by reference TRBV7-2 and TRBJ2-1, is GAGVSQSPSNKVTEKGKDVELRCDPISGHTALYWYRQSLGQGLEFLIYFQGNSAPDKSGLPSDRFSAERTGGSVSTLTIQRTQQEDSAVYLCASSTTWTPFNEQFFGPGTRLTVL.

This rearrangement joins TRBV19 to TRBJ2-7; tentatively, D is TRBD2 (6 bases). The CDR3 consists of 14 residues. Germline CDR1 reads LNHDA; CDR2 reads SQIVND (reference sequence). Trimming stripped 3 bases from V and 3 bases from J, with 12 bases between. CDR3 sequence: CASSMAIADYEQYF. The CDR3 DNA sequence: TGTGCCAGTAGTATGGCTATAGCGGACTACGAGCAGTACTTC.

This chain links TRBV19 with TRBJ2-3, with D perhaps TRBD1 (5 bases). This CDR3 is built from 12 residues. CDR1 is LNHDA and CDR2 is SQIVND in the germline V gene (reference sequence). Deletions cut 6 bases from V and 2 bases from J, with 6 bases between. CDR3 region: CASRDITDTQYF. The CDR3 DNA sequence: TGTGCCAGTAGGGACATCACAGATACGCAGTATTTT. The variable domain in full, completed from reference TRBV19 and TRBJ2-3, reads DGGITQSPKYLFRKEGQNVTLSCEQNLNHDAMYWYRQDPGQGLRLIYYSQIVNDFQKGDIAEGYSVSREKKESFPLTVTSAQKNPTAFYLCASRDITDTQYFGPGTRLTVL.

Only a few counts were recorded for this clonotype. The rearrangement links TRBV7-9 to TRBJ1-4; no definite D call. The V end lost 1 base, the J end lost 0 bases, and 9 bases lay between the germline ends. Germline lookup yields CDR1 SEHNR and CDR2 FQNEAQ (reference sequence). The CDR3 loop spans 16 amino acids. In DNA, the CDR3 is TGTGCCAGCAGCTTAGACGGCTTTGCAACTAATGAAAAACTGTTTTTT. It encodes CASSLDGFATNEKLFF.

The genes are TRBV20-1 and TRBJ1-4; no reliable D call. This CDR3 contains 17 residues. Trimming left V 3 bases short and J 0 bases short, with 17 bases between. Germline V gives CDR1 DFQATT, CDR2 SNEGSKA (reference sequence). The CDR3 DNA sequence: TGCAGTGCTAGTCTCCGTGAGAGGGTGGCAACTAATGAAAAACTGTTTTTT. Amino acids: CSASLRERVATNEKLFF.

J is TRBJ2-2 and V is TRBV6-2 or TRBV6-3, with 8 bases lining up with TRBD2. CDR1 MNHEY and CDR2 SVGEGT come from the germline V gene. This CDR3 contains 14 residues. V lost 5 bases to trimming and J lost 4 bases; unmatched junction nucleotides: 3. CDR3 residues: CASSLGTSTGELFF. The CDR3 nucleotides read TGTGCCAGCAGTCTAGGGACTAGCACCGGGGAGCTGTTTTTT.

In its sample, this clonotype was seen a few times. The CDR3 is CSVVRTGTETEAFF. The CDR3 bases are TGCAGCGTTGTTAGGACAGGGACAGAGACTGAAGCTTTCTTT. The chain combines TRBV29-1 with TRBJ1-1, with TRBD1 identical over 8 bases. Germline CDR1 SQVTM, CDR2 ANQGSEA. The CDR3 contains 14 residues. The junction had 9 bases not matched to a gene; V was cut back by 4 bases and J by 5 bases.